Listed below are T cell receptor beta chains from one sample, sequenced in a study of CD8 T cells in Susac syndrome. TCRdb itself ran the immunoSEQ multiplex PCR reads through MiXCR, one entry per CDR3 protein. The repertoire holds just over 150,000 distinct CDR3 sequences, 85% to 95% seen once, with 0.16% in the top ten. The sequenced sample consisted of CD4+ T cells from PBMCs. These receptors originate from a human donor with Susac syndrome. The CDR3 runs from the conserved cysteine through the conserved F or W. Fields, in order: clone size, J gene, D gene, V gene, CDR3 protein, CDR3 DNA. The D gene is left open where the match is weak. Some rows have no size entry. The others give once, few or many, or a class for an expanded clone.

>-|TRBJ1-2|TRBD1|TRBV12-3/TRBV12-4
CASSWTGDGGYTF
TGTGCCAGCAGCTGGACAGGGGATGGCGGCTACACCTTC
>-|TRBJ1-1|-|TRBV12-3/TRBV12-4
CASSLPGKDTEAFF
TGTGCCAGCAGTTTACCCGGGAAAGACACTGAAGCTTTCTTT
>-|TRBJ2-7|-|TRBV15
CATSSPGLAIYEQYF
TGTGCCACCAGCAGCCCGGGACTTGCAATCTACGAGCAGTACTTC
>-|TRBJ2-7|TRBD2|TRBV27
CAASLSGGYEQYF
TGTGCCGCCAGCCTTAGCGGGGGCTACGAGCAGTACTTC
>-|TRBJ2-4|TRBD1|TRBV23-1
CASSQLRGRSLAKNIQYF
TGCGCCAGCAGTCAATTGAGGGGGCGAAGCCTAGCCAAAAACATTCAGTACTTC
>-|TRBJ2-5|TRBD1|TRBV4-1
CASSQDVTGQETQYF
TGCGCCAGCAGCCAAGATGTGACAGGGCAAGAGACCCAGTACTTC
>-|TRBJ2-7|-|TRBV19
CASSAPGTEIYEQYF
TGTGCCAGTAGTGCTCCCGGGACGGAAATCTACGAGCAGTACTTC
>-|TRBJ2-7|TRBD1|TRBV20-1
CSARHRSGTGHEQYF
TGCAGTGCTAGACATAGATCCGGGACAGGGCACGAGCAGTACTTC
>-|TRBJ2-7|-|TRBV4-1
CASSQEVQDGFSYEQYF
TGCGCCAGCAGCCAAGAAGTGCAGGACGGTTTTTCCTACGAGCAGTACTTC
>-|TRBJ1-2|-|TRBV25-1
CASSGWPASPYGYTF
TGTGCCAGCAGTGGGTGGCCAGCCTCCCCCTATGGCTACACCTTC
>-|TRBJ1-1|-|TRBV18
CASSYSALWNTEAFF
TGTGCCAGCTCATACAGTGCCTTATGGAACACTGAAGCTTTCTTT
>-|TRBJ1-5|-|TRBV3-1
CASSSQGEDQPQHF
TGTGCCAGCAGCTCACAGGGAGAGGATCAGCCCCAGCATTTT
>-|TRBJ2-3|TRBD2|TRBV7-8
CASSLAGGDTDTQYF
TGTGCCAGCAGCCTGGCGGGGGGTGACACAGATACGCAGTATTTT
>-|TRBJ1-4|-|TRBV25-1
CASGPRTALREKLFF
TGTGCCAGCGGACCTCGGACAGCTCTTCGGGAAAAACTGTTTTTT
>-|TRBJ1-1|-|TRBV14
CASSQDRFEAFF
TGTGCCAGCAGCCAGGACAGATTCGAAGCTTTCTTT
>-|TRBJ2-3|TRBD2|TRBV7-2
CASSLAVLSGGPDTQYF
TGTGCCAGCAGCTTAGCCGTTCTTAGCGGGGGCCCAGATACGCAGTATTTT
>-|TRBJ2-3|-|TRBV12-3/TRBV12-4
CASSPYQGNTDTQYF
TGTGCCAGCAGCCCTTACCAGGGTAACACAGATACGCAGTATTTT
>few|TRBJ1-5|TRBD1|TRBV19
CASSTRQGANQPQHF
TGTGCCAGTAGTACGAGACAGGGGGCGAATCAGCCCCAGCATTTT
>-|TRBJ2-3|TRBD1|TRBV9
CASSDPADRHTQYF
TGTGCCAGCAGCGACCCGGCGGACAGGCATACGCAGTATTTT
>-|TRBJ1-6|-|TRBV19
CASSITQSWDNSPLHF
TGTGCCAGTAGTATAACCCAGTCCTGGGATAATTCACCCCTCCACTTT
>-|TRBJ2-7|-|TRBV7-9
CASSSLRGSYEQYF
TGTGCCAGCAGCTCTCTGAGAGGTTCCTACGAGCAGTACTTC
>-|TRBJ2-7|TRBD1|TRBV23-1
CASSQREQGAYEQYF
TGCGCCAGCAGTCAGCGGGAACAGGGGGCCTACGAGCAGTACTTC
>-|TRBJ2-5|TRBD2|TRBV15
CATSGSGAMAQYF
TGTGCCACCAGCGGAAGCGGGGCCATGGCCCAGTACTTC
>-|TRBJ2-3|TRBD2|TRBV20-1
CSARGGSGGADTQYF
TGCAGTGCTAGAGGGGGTAGCGGGGGGGCAGATACGCAGTATTTT
>-|TRBJ2-6|TRBD1|TRBV4-3
CASSHYRGRSGANVLTF
TGCGCCAGCAGCCACTACAGGGGGCGTTCAGGGGCCAACGTCCTGACTTTC
>-|TRBJ1-6|TRBD1|TRBV5-1
CASRVETGNSPLHF
TGCGCCAGCAGGGTCGAGACAGGGAATTCACCCCTCCACTTT
>-|TRBJ2-7|TRBD1|TRBV12-3/TRBV12-4
CASRPGGDYEQYF
TGTGCCAGCAGGCCAGGGGGAGATTACGAGCAGTACTTC
>-|TRBJ2-3|-|TRBV19
CASSSEGADTQYF
TGTGCCAGTAGTTCGGAGGGGGCAGATACGCAGTATTTT
>-|TRBJ2-2|TRBD2|TRBV6-5
CASSYLSSAGGTTGELFF
TGTGCCAGCAGTTACCTATCGTCGGCGGGGGGTACCACCGGGGAGCTGTTTTTT
>-|TRBJ1-3|-|TRBV25-1
CASSQLSAGAGNTIYF
TGTGCCAGCAGTCAGCTTAGCGCGGGAGCTGGAAACACCATATATTTT
>few|TRBJ2-5|-|TRBV18
CASSHQETQYF
TGTGCCAGCTCCCACCAAGAGACCCAGTACTTC
>-|TRBJ1-2|-|TRBV14
CASSLTVQGDGYTF
TGTGCCAGCAGCCTAACAGTCCAAGGGGATGGCTACACCTTC
>-|TRBJ2-5|-|TRBV29-1
CSGRDRGVAETQYF
TGCAGCGGCCGAGATCGAGGGGTAGCGGAGACCCAGTACTTC
>-|TRBJ2-6|TRBD1|TRBV7-3
CASSSWTGSGANVLTF
TGTGCCAGCAGCTCCTGGACAGGGTCTGGGGCCAACGTCCTGACTTTC
>-|TRBJ2-3|-|TRBV12-3/TRBV12-4
CASTPGPRPDTQYF
TGTGCCAGCACCCCGGGGCCCCGGCCAGATACGCAGTATTTT
>-|TRBJ1-1|-|TRBV25-1
CASSEFGVDTEAFF
TGTGCCAGCAGTGAATTCGGGGTGGACACTGAAGCTTTCTTT
>few|TRBJ2-3|-|TRBV12-3/TRBV12-4
CASSLGGRTDTQYF
TGTGCCAGCAGTTTAGGGGGAAGGACAGATACGCAGTATTTT
>-|TRBJ1-1|TRBD1|TRBV12-3/TRBV12-4
CASSSPTGLTSEAFF
TGTGCCAGCAGTTCACCGACAGGGCTAACAAGTGAAGCTTTCTTT
>-|TRBJ1-2|-|TRBV7-2
CASSLVPDFLYGYTF
TGTGCCAGCAGCTTAGTACCGGATTTTTTATATGGCTACACCTTC
>-|TRBJ1-2|-|TRBV5-1
CASSLALGLGGYTF
TGCGCCAGCAGCTTGGCCCTCGGGTTAGGAGGCTACACCTTC
>-|TRBJ2-2|-|TRBV12-3/TRBV12-4
CASRLWVARNTGELFF
TGTGCCAGCCGACTCTGGGTAGCGAGGAACACCGGGGAGCTGTTTTTT
>-|TRBJ2-5|-|TRBV11-2
CASSPQDGETQYF
TGTGCCAGCAGCCCCCAAGATGGAGAGACCCAGTACTTC
>-|TRBJ2-3|TRBD1|TRBV29-1
CSVALTGGITDTQYF
TGCAGCGTTGCCCTAACAGGGGGCATCACAGATACGCAGTATTTT
>-|TRBJ2-3|TRBD2|TRBV4-1
CASSQDSGGRTDTQYF
TGCGCCAGCAGCCAAGATTCGGGGGGACGCACAGATACGCAGTATTTT
>-|TRBJ2-5|-|TRBV12-3/TRBV12-4
CASSLARQTQYF
TGTGCCAGCAGTTTGGCCAGGCAGACCCAGTACTTC
>once|TRBJ1-1|-|TRBV7-3
CASSYYGEGEAFF
TGTGCCAGCAGCTACTATGGAGAGGGAGAAGCTTTCTTT
>-|TRBJ1-5|-|TRBV20-1
CSAVPGGGSQPQHF
TGCAGTGCAGTCCCGGGAGGAGGATCTCAGCCCCAGCATTTT
>-|TRBJ2-7|-|TRBV5-4
CASSEDVGRYEQYF
TGTGCCAGCAGCGAGGACGTCGGCCGGTACGAGCAGTACTTC
>-|TRBJ2-1|-|TRBV20-1
CSARGGFLGEQFF
TGCAGTGCTAGAGGGGGTTTTCTGGGCGAGCAGTTCTTC
>-|TRBJ1-1|-|TRBV27
CASQVGLGNTEAFF
TGTGCCAGCCAGGTGGGACTCGGGAACACTGAAGCTTTCTTT
>-|TRBJ1-5|-|TRBV6-6
CASSYSLGSNQPQHF
TGTGCCAGCAGTTACTCGCTAGGTAGCAATCAGCCCCAGCATTTT
>-|TRBJ1-1|-|TRBV4-2
CASSQGGGPGGAFF
TGTGCCAGCAGCCAAGGGGGCGGACCCGGGGGAGCTTTCTTT